These 21 T cell receptor beta chains originate from one sample sequenced in a study of post-analysis software for immune sequencing data. Overall study findings and caveats: Controls had lower frequencies than patients of four or five TRBV segments, which included TRBV5-6, TRBV5-1 and TRBV20-1.

Their target antigens are unknown. Sequencing libraries made from TCR beta cDNA carried unique molecular identifiers. TCRdb called the PCR reads again in MiXCR, with one record for every CDR3 protein. The table shows 750,000 to 950,000 distinct CDR3 sequences, with around 50% occurring only once. The sequencing input was blood. The receptors here all came from a girl under 18 with multiple sclerosis.

The chain uses TRBV6-1 and TRBJ2-4; 7 bases align to TRBD1. Near its end, the DNA agrees better with TRBJ2-7, so the J call may be wrong. Germline V gene data show CDR1 as MNHNS and CDR2 as SASEGT. The CDR3 is 15 residues long. This CDR3 is CASRDDRVVVHEQYF. The DNA for the CDR3 is TGTGCCAGCAGAGACGACAGGGTGGTGGTACACGAGCAGTACTTC.

CDR3 sequence reads: CASSKDPETGGRRLGYNEQFF. The CDR3 DNA sequence: TGTGCCAGCAGCAAAGATCCCGAGACGGGGGGCCGCCGGCTCGGGTACAATGAGCAGTTCTTC. This chain joins TRBV21-1 and TRBJ2-1; no check of the table's D call, TRBD1, against the DNA was made. TRBV21-1 is listed as a pseudogene. CDR3 length: 21 amino acids.

Here the CDR3 reads CASSLVSGGDYEQYF. The CDR3 DNA reads as TGTGCCAGCAGCTTAGTGTCAGGGGGGGATTACGAGCAGTACTTC. This sequence joins TRBV7-2 and TRBJ2-7; D may match TRBD1 or TRBD2 (7 bases each). Germline CDR1 SGHTA, CDR2 FQGNSA. The V end was cut by 1 base, the J end by 4 bases, with 14 bases between. The CDR3 has 15 amino acids.

The rearrangement uses TRBV6-5 and TRBJ2-2, with TRBD2 matching over 8 bases. In germline, CDR1 is MNHEY, CDR2 SVGAGI. The V gene end was trimmed by 5 bases and the J gene end by 5 bases; junction bases not matched to a gene: 1. This CDR3 has 13 residues. The CDR3 reads CASSASGTGELFF. CDR3 coding DNA: TGTGCCAGCAGTGCTAGCGGGACCGGGGAGCTGTTTTTT.

The chain carries TRBV7-3 and TRBJ2-3; 13 bases align to TRBD2. Per germline, CDR1 SGHTA and CDR2 FQGTGA. The CDR3 is made up of 15 amino acids. Trimming removed 6 bases from V and 8 bases from J; junction bases left unmatched: 8. Written as DNA, the CDR3 is TGTGCCAGCAGTCCGGGACTAGCGGGGTCAGGTACGCAGTATTTT. This encodes CASSPGLAGSGTQYF.

The table lists this clonotype with a few counts. V and J are TRBV7-2 and TRBJ2-3; a possible D gene is TRBD2 (6 bases). Trimming shortened V by 7 bases and J by 4 bases, and 15 bases separated the two germline ends. Germline-derived CDR1 and CDR2 are SGHTA and FQGNSA. This CDR3 has 14 residues. In nucleotides, the CDR3 is TGTGCCAGCAAAATACAGCCTAGCGCAGATACGCAGTATTTT. Its protein is CASKIQPSADTQYF.

This clonotype has just a few counts. This chain joins TRBV5-6 and TRBJ2-7; TRBD1 aligns across 7 bases. J gave up 1 base and V 4 bases, and 11 bases lay outside the gene matches. CDR1 is SGHDT, CDR2 YYEEEE, per germline. There are 16 residues in the CDR3. The CDR3: CASSPAPTGRSYEQYF. The CDR3 nucleotides read TGTGCCAGCAGCCCCGCGCCGACAGGGCGTTCCTACGAGCAGTACTTC.

This clonotype was counted only a few times. V is TRBV20-1 and J is TRBJ2-7; TRBD2 agrees at 9 bases. Germline lookup yields CDR1 DFQATT and CDR2 SNEGSKA (reference sequence). This CDR3 has 14 residues. Trimming at V came to 4 bases and at J to 4 bases, leaving 8 bases not matched to a gene. The CDR3 region has the DNA TGCAGTGCTACGTTGCCGGGACTAGCTTACGAGCAGTACTTC. This encodes CSATLPGLAYEQYF.

The chain employs TRBV9 and TRBJ1-2; 8 bases fit TRBD1. Germline V gives CDR1 SGDLS, CDR2 YYNGEE. J gave up 5 bases and V 0 bases, and 6 bases lay outside the gene matches. The CDR3 extends over 15 amino acids. In DNA form, the CDR3 reads TGTGCCAGCAGCGTAGGGCAGGGGGCTGGGTATGGCTACACCTTC. This gives the protein CASSVGQGAGYGYTF.

The gene calls are TRBV2 and TRBJ2-1; 10 positions agree with TRBD2. There are 15 residues in the CDR3. The V and J ends lost 6 bases and 6 bases, in that order; junction bases with no gene match: 8. CDR1 is SNHLY, CDR2 FYNNEI, per germline. CDR3 sequence reads: CASSIGTSVTNEQFF. The CDR3 nucleotides are TGTGCCAGCAGCATCGGGACTAGCGTCACCAATGAGCAGTTCTTC.

The chain links TRBV27 to TRBJ2-7, with D perhaps being TRBD1 or TRBD2 (5 bases each). The J call may be in error: the DNA end matches TRBJ2-5 better. CDR1 is MNHEY, CDR2 SMNVEV, per germline (reference sequence). The CDR3 extends over 12 amino acids. CDR3 protein: CASREGPETQYF. DNA for the CDR3: TGTGCCAGCAGAGAGGGACCGGAGACCCAGTACTTC.

The chain employs TRBV7-2 and TRBJ2-5, with TRBD2 matching 10 bases. The J call is in doubt because the DNA end fits TRBJ2-7 better. The germline gives CDR1 SGHTA, CDR2 FQGNSA. The CDR3 is made up of 14 amino acids. The CDR3 loop is CASSPRSSGSEQYF. The CDR3 DNA sequence: TGTGCCAGCAGCCCCCGATCTAGCGGGAGCGAGCAGTACTTC.

This clonotype was found a few times. The J gene is TRBJ2-5, the V gene TRBV27; 9 bases fit TRBD2. Germline V lookup: CDR1 MNHEY, CDR2 SMNVEV (reference sequence). Trimming cost V 5 bases and J 7 bases; bases outside gene matches: 8. The CDR3 is 14 amino acids. The CDR3 is CASSAGLAEGTQYF. The CDR3 DNA sequence: TGTGCCAGCAGTGCGGGACTAGCAGAAGGGACCCAGTACTTC.

The chain carries TRBV5-1 and TRBJ1-1; no clear D gene. Looked up from germline, CDR1 is SGHRS and CDR2 is YFSETQ. With 5 bases removed from V and 4 bases from J, the gap between germline ends came to 12 bases. The CDR3 covers 13 residues. CDR3 coding DNA: TGCGCCAGCAGGATAGTAGGCGTCACTGAAGCTTTCTTT. This encodes CASRIVGVTEAFF.

Concerning this clonotype itself: The CDR3 does not close with the conserved phenylalanine or tryptophan, likely indicating a read error. The genes are TRBV2 and TRBJ2-7, with TRBD1 matching 8 bases. The CDR3 loop spans 14 amino acids. Germline trimming cut 6 bases from V and 7 bases from J; bases unmatched to any gene: 11. Per the germline V gene, CDR1 is SNHLY and CDR2 is FYNNEI. The CDR3 loop reads CASRTGGLGREQYC. CDR3 in DNA: TGTGCCAGCAGAACAGGGGGGCTGGGTCGGGAGCAGTACTGC.

The gene calls are TRBV29-1 and TRBJ2-1, with D perhaps TRBD2 (5 bases). Trimming pared 7 bases from V and 8 bases from J, leaving 21 bases between. Germline V gene data show CDR1 as SQVTM and CDR2 as ANQGSEA. The CDR3 consists of 14 residues. CDR3 residues: CSAAGLSRVYEQFF. DNA for the CDR3: TGCAGCGCGGCTGGACTGTCAAGGGTCTATGAGCAGTTCTTC.

This clonotype has at least ten counts. V gene TRBV6-1 combines with J gene TRBJ2-1; 11 bases are shared with TRBD2. V shed 6 bases, J shed 6 bases, and the junction held 7 bases outside the gene matches. The CDR3 spans 15 residues. Germline CDR1 is MNHNS and CDR2 is SASEGT. The CDR3, as DNA: TGTGCCAGCAGGATTCTAGCGGGGGGCGGCAATGAGCAGTTCTTC. This encodes CASRILAGGGNEQFF.

The chain uses TRBV6-5 and TRBJ1-2; 9 bases align to TRBD1. CDR3 length: 14 residues. Germline V CDR1 and CDR2: MNHEY, SVGAGI. The V segment lost 5 bases and the J segment 5 bases; nucleotides outside the gene matches: 6. The CDR3 is CASSDRDRAYGYTF. The CDR3 DNA sequence: TGTGCCAGCAGTGACCGGGACAGGGCTTATGGCTACACCTTC.

This chain connects TRBV29-1 to TRBJ2-1; the match to TRBD2 covers 13 bases. Germline loops: CDR1 SQVTM, CDR2 ANQGSEA. Trimming removed 7 bases from V and 10 bases from J; junction bases left unmatched: 4. CDR3 length: 12 residues. The CDR3 here is CSAGLAGSEQFF. CDR3 coding DNA: TGCAGCGCGGGACTAGCGGGGTCCGAGCAGTTCTTC.

This clonotype was counted only a few times. The rearrangement uses TRBV10-3 and TRBJ2-7; 7 bases agree with TRBD1. CDR1 and CDR2 (germline): ENHRY, SYGVKD. The CDR3 has 17 residues. Trimming removed 0 bases from V and 0 bases from J; junction bases left unmatched: 8. The DNA of the CDR3 is TGTGCCATCAGTGAGTCTCAGGGGACAGATTACTCCTACGAGCAGTACTTC. This translates into CAISESQGTDYSYEQYF.

In its sample, this clonotype was seen a few times. The V and J genes are TRBV7-9 and TRBJ1-2; unclear D gene. Trimming stripped 2 bases from V and 8 bases from J, with 12 bases between. Germline CDR1 reads SEHNR; CDR2 reads FQNEAQ (reference sequence). The CDR3 has 13 residues. CDR3 DNA sequence: TGTGCCAGCAGCTTACAGATGGGAGACGGCTACACCTTC. Its protein is CASSLQMGDGYTF.